This TCR beta chain was obtained from a study of cytomegalovirus exposure and HLA in healthy donors. Findings and caveats of the study: It was about 180 TCR beta chains that were listed as cytomegalovirus-associated. With further analysis later on, most CMV-associated TCR beta chains appeared HLA-restricted. With DRB1 most and HLA-C fewest, TCR association rates differed between HLA loci in a later analysis. In a later analysis, compared with equally common non-associated chains, HLA-associated beta chains were more expanded.

Use of 60 Vbeta and 13 Jbeta primers characterized the PCR. Repertoires were generated with immunoSEQ multiplex PCR, while TCRdb's copy carries only in-frame clones and drops some. Recorded for this sample: 120,000 to 150,000 clones. Points on this clone: What it binds is not known.

The sequence derives from a man aged 40-50 years in good health and CMV-seronegative. What was sequenced was PBMCs.

CDR3 sequence: CASSPRTGPEAFF. DNA for the CDR3: TGTGCCAGCTCACCCCGGACAGGGCCTGAAGCTTTCTTT. V and J are TRBV18 and TRBJ1-1; 8 bases fit TRBD1. The CDR3 covers 13 residues. Germline V lookup: CDR1 KGHSH, CDR2 LQKENI. V lost 3 bases, J lost 6 bases, and 3 bases stayed unmatched. Drawing the rest from reference TRBV18 and TRBJ1-1, the complete variable domain is NAGVMQNPRHLVRRRGQEARLRCSPMKGHSHVYWYRQLPEEGLKFMVYLQKENIIDESGMPKERFSAEFPKEGPSILRIQQVVRGDSAAYFCASSPRTGPEAFFGQGTRLTVV.